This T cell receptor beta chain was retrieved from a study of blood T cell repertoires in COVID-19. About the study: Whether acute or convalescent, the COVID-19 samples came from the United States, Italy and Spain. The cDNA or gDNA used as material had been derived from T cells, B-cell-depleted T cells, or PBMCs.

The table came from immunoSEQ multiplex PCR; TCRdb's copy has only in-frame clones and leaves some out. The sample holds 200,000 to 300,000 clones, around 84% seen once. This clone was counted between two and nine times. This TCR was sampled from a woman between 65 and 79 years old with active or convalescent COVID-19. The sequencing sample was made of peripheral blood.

As DNA, the CDR3 is TGTGCCAGCAGCTCTACTAGCGGGGGGGCTTGGAATGAGCAGTTCTTC. Translated: CASSSTSGGAWNEQFF. The chain carries TRBV7-6 and TRBJ2-1; TRBD2 matches 13 bases. Trimming removed 4 bases from V and 7 bases from J; junction bases left unmatched: 7. Germline CDR1 is SGHVS and CDR2 is FNYEAQ. The CDR3 sequence is 16 residues long.